This T cell receptor (beta chain) is from a study of T cells after yellow fever vaccination. Study-level background: Researchers used SMART-Seq v4 Ultra Low Input to prepare fractions that had low cell numbers.

Germline values: CDR1 LGHNA, CDR2 YSLEER. The V gene lost 0 bases and the J gene lost 6 bases, with 5 bases spanning the gap. The CDR3 is 13 residues long. TCR cDNA, made by 5'RACE template switching, carried an added universal primer site and UMIs. Each CDR3 protein gets one entry after TCRdb re-called the 5' RACE reads with MiXCR. The sample carries 300,000 to 450,000 distinct CDR3 sequences, 6.2% recorded once. This clonotype was detected many times. The sequenced sample was PBMCs, obtained 5 days after the yellow fever booster vaccination. The source is a man aged 25-40 years who received the YFV17D yellow fever vaccine. The rearrangement uses TRBV4-3 and TRBJ2-2; no firm D call. The CDR3 DNA sequence: TGCGCCAGCAGCCAAGATTTGGCCGGGGAGCTGTTTTTT. It encodes CASSQDLAGELFF.